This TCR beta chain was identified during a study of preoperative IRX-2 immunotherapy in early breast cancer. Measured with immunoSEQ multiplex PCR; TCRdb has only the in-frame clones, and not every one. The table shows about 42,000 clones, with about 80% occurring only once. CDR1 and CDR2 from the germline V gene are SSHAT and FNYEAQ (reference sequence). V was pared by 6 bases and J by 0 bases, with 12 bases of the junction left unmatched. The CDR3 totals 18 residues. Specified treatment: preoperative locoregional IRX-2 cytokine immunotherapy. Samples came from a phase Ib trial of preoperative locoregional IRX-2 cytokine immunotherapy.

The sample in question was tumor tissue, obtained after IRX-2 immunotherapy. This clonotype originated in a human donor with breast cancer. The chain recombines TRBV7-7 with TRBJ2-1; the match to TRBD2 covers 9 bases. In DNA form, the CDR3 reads TGTGCCAGCAGGCCTGGTAGCGGGGGCCCGAGCTCCTACAATGAGCAGTTCTTC. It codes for CASRPGSGGPSSYNEQFF.